The present T cell receptor beta chain was sequenced within a study of CD4 T cells in relation to SARS-CoV-2 and coronaviruses. Study details: TCR beta CDR3s were sequenced after roughly 10-day antigen culture of PBMCs.

Sorted naive or memory CD4+ cells met CEF peptides for 9 to 11 days. Method: immunoSEQ multiplex PCR; TCRdb's copy keeps in-frame clones and lacks some. Of tens of thousands of clones listed, about 70% were seen once; the top ten hold roughly 3.2%. As concerns this clone: Its matching antigen is unknown.

The V gene lost 8 bases and the J gene lost 0 bases, with 14 bases spanning the gap. This CDR3 has 15 amino acids. The germline V gene encodes CDR1 MNHEY and CDR2 SMNVEV (reference sequence). V gene TRBV27 combines with J gene TRBJ1-5; D is perhaps TRBD1 (5 bases). The receptor was isolated from an adult with COVID-19. Sequencing input: memory CD4+ T cells from PBMCs, cultured in vitro. The CDR3 loop reads CASSRDPYSNQPQHF. CDR3 bases: TGTGCCAGCTCCCGGGACCCTTATAGCAATCAGCCCCAGCATTTT.